This TCR beta chain was observed in a study of a mutant IDH1 vaccine in newly diagnosed glioma. Study background: Eight vaccinations were given in weeks 1, 3, 5, 7, 11, 15, 19 and 23.

Documented time point: week 11, during vaccination. The vaccine gave 300 ug of a 20-mer mutant IDH1 peptide subcutaneously per dose. Germline-derived CDR1 and CDR2 are WNHNN and SYGVQD (reference sequence). This CDR3 has 15 residues. Trimming cost V 3 bases and J 1 base, with 7 bases left between them. Sequencing was performed with immunoSEQ multiplex PCR; in TCRdb, only in-frame clones are kept and a portion is missing. The sample lists 20,000 to 25,000 clones; just under 90% were seen once. In regard to this clone: As yet, its antigen is unknown.

Sequences were derived from PBMCs, sampled from a glioma patient whose treatment included an IDH1 peptide vaccine. The receptor's source is a woman in her thirties or forties with glioma. V gene TRBV10-1 combines with J gene TRBJ2-6; a possible D gene is TRBD2 (5 bases). The CDR3 loop reads CASSDGGSGANVLTF. The CDR3 DNA is TGCGCCAGCAGTGACGGAGGATCTGGGGCCAACGTCCTGACTTTC.